This TCR beta chain emerged from a study of technical replicates of blood from a handful of donors. Germline CDR1 and CDR2: MNHEY and SVGAGI. The CDR3 is made up of 15 amino acids. V shed 5 bases and J 6 bases; nucleotides not matched to a gene: 1. Only in-frame clones appear in the TCRdb table, and some are missing; sequencing was by immunoSEQ multiplex PCR. This table has under 100,000 clones, 96% appearing once. V and J are TRBV6-5 and TRBJ2-2; the match to TRBD2 covers 15 bases. The sequenced sample was T cells isolated from PBMCs. This sequence was found in a human donor in good health. The CDR3 DNA reads TGTGCCAGCAGTGGGACTAGCGGGAGGCCCGGGGAGCTGTTTTTT. It translates to CASSGTSGRPGELFF.